This entry lists 10 T cell receptor beta chains sequenced from one sample in a study of technical replicates of blood from four donors. Assay used: immunoSEQ multiplex PCR; TCRdb lists only in-frame clones, some missing. Among tens of thousands of clones listed, approximately 86% were seen once. Sample: PBMCs. The origin of the receptors is a human donor in good health. Some clones in this sample may be carry-over from other donors' samples.

V gene TRBV5-6 combines with J gene TRBJ2-1, with D maybe TRBD2 (5 bases). The germline V gene has CDR1 SGHDT and CDR2 YYEEEE. Trimming cost V 4 bases and J 10 bases, with 15 bases left between them. CDR3 length equals 13 residues. The CDR3 nucleotides are TGTGCCAGCAGCGGAACCAGGAGGCAGGAGCAGTTCTTC. Residues: CASSGTRRQEQFF.

V gene TRBV7-9 combines with J gene TRBJ1-4; 8 bases map to TRBD1. This CDR3 has 15 amino acids. J gave up 6 bases and V 5 bases, and 8 bases lay outside the gene matches. Germline V gene lookup returns CDR1 SEHNR and CDR2 FQNEAQ (reference sequence). The CDR3 DNA reads TGTGCCAGCAGCAGGAGGACAGGGAGGGATGAAAAACTGTTTTTT. Residues: CASSRRTGRDEKLFF. The whole variable domain, remainder taken from reference TRBV7-9 and TRBJ1-4, is DTGVSQNPRHKITKRGQNVTFRCDPISEHNRLYWYRQTLGQGPEFLTYFQNEAQLEKSRLLSDRFSAERPKGSFSTLEIQRTEQGDSAMYLCASSRRTGRDEKLFFGSGTQLSVL.

This rearrangement joins TRBV7-2 to TRBJ1-5, with D perhaps TRBD1 (5 bases). V was shortened by 5 bases and J by 6 bases, with 14 bases between the two germline ends. Germline CDR1 SGHTA, CDR2 FQGNSA. The length of the CDR3 is 14 residues. The CDR3 sequence is CASSVSRGCQPQHF. Here the CDR3 DNA reads TGTGCCAGCAGCGTAAGTAGGGGTTGTCAGCCCCAGCATTTT.

In nucleotides, the CDR3 is TGTGCCAGCGGCGCCGGGACAGGGGCCTATGGCTACACCTTC. Translating it yields CASGAGTGAYGYTF. The V and J genes are TRBV2 and TRBJ1-2; 10 bases agree with TRBD1. The CDR3 covers 14 residues. Germline values: CDR1 SNHLY, CDR2 FYNNEI. V was pared by 8 bases and J by 4 bases, with 7 bases of the junction left unmatched.

The rearrangement joins TRBV11-2 to TRBJ1-5; D gene ambiguous. This CDR3 region has 13 residues. The germline gives CDR1 SGHAT, CDR2 FQNNGV. V was shortened by 5 bases and J by 4 bases, with 9 bases between the two germline ends. CDR3 residues: CASSLTLNQPQHF. In DNA form, the CDR3 reads TGTGCCAGCAGCCTGACACTTAATCAGCCCCAGCATTTT. Variable domain in full (rest from reference TRBV11-2 and TRBJ1-5): EAGVAQSPRYKIIEKRQSVAFWCNPISGHATLYWYQQILGQGPKLLIQFQNNGVVDDSQLPKDRFSAERLKGVDSTLKIQPAKLEDSAVYLCASSLTLNQPQHFGDGTRLSIL.

V gene TRBV6-5 combines with J gene TRBJ1-2, with a possible D match to TRBD1 (5 bases). The V end lost 0 bases, the J end lost 3 bases, and 8 bases lay between the germline ends. Germline assignment: CDR1 MNHEY and CDR2 SVGAGI. CDR3 length: 14 residues. CDR3 coding DNA: TGTGCCAGCAGTTACTCGACGGGGGACTATGGCTACACCTTC. It translates to CASSYSTGDYGYTF.

The chain uses TRBV15 and TRBJ1-5; D perhaps matches TRBD1 (5 bases). V dropped 1 base and J dropped 0 bases, with 13 bases sitting between them. CDR3 size: 17 residues. From germline, CDR1 is LNHNV and CDR2 YYDKDF (reference sequence). CDR3 amino acids: CATSRVGGAPSNQPQHF. The CDR3 region has the DNA TGTGCCACCAGCAGAGTTGGTGGGGCCCCTAGCAATCAGCCCCAGCATTTT.

The chain joins TRBV19 to TRBJ1-4; the D is unclear. V lost 1 base to trimming and J lost 10 bases, with 13 bases between them. CDR1 and CDR2 (germline): LNHDA, SQIVND (reference sequence). The CDR3 is 14 amino acids. In DNA, the CDR3 is TGTGCCAGTAGTATAGTCTCCCCGGCGGGAAAACTGTTTTTT. This gives the protein CASSIVSPAGKLFF.

V is TRBV9 and J is TRBJ1-1, with 12 nucleotides matching TRBD1. CDR1 is SGDLS and CDR2 is YYNGEE in the germline V gene. The CDR3 is 19 residues long. V gave up 3 bases and J gave up 1 base; unmatched junction bases: 13. The CDR3 reads CASSADMTGTGGPNTEAFF. The CDR3 nucleotides read TGTGCCAGCAGCGCAGACATGACCGGGACAGGGGGCCCGAACACTGAAGCTTTCTTT. The full variable domain, completed using reference TRBV9 and TRBJ1-1, is DSGVTQTPKHLITATGQRVTLRCSPRSGDLSVYWYQQSLDQGLQFLIQYYNGEERAKGNILERFSAQQFPDLHSELNLSSLELGDSALYFCASSADMTGTGGPNTEAFFGQGTRLTVV.

V usage is TRBV5-4 and J usage is TRBJ1-6; TRBD1 aligns across 9 bases. CDR3 length: 14 amino acids. Germline values: CDR1 SGHNT, CDR2 YYREEE (reference sequence). Germline trimming cut 5 bases from V and 9 bases from J; bases unmatched to any gene: 6. The CDR3 nucleotides are TGTGCCAGCAGTCTCGACAGGGGGGTTTCACCCCTCCACTTT. Translating it yields CASSLDRGVSPLHF.